This T cell receptor beta chain comes out of a study of siplizumab effects on memory and regulatory T cells. Details on this clone: No antigen is known for it.

Study-level results: Treg origin accounted for an average of approximately 69% of mappable alloreactive CD4+ clones with siplizumab and about 30% in controls. Naive T cells looked more diverse than memory cells and looked like major alloresponse contributors.

The CDR3 sequence is 13 residues long. Trimming left V 1 base short and J 8 bases short, with 11 bases between. The germline gives CDR1 SGHAT, CDR2 FQNNGV. The repertoire was sequenced with immunoSEQ multiplex PCR; TCRdb's copy has only in-frame clones and lacks some. The table shows some 97,000 clones, with roughly 94% occurring only once. The chain is built from TRBV11-2 and TRBJ1-1, with unresolved D. The material sequenced was Tregs sorted from blood. This clonotype was obtained from a human donor in good health. The chain's CDR3 is CASSLGLRAEAFF. CDR3 nucleotide sequence: TGTGCCAGCAGCTTAGGTTTGAGGGCAGAAGCTTTCTTT.